The clone carrying this TCR beta chain was seen a few times. Both 60 Vbeta primers and 13 Jbeta primers went into the PCR. Clones were read by immunoSEQ multiplex PCR, and TCRdb kept only the in-frame ones, dropping some. The sample carries around 270,000 clones, around 80% recorded once. V was pared by 6 bases and J by 2 bases, with 8 bases between. The CDR3 spans 14 residues. Germline assignment: CDR1 MNHEY and CDR2 SVGAGI. These data are taken from a study of cytomegalovirus exposure and HLA in healthy donors. The sample consisted of PBMCs. The origin of this receptor is a girl aged 2-10 years in good health and CMV-seronegative. The chain is built from TRBV6-5 and TRBJ1-6; D is possibly TRBD1 (5 bases). The CDR3 DNA reads TGTGCCAGCAGGGCAGGGACCTATAATTCACCCCTCCACTTT. It translates to CASRAGTYNSPLHF.